These 16 T cell receptor beta chains came from one sample sequenced in a study of T cells in Graves' hyperthyroidism and ophthalmopathy. From RNA transcripts, TCR beta CDR3 regions were amplified. Carried out on the TCR CDR3, a first-round RT-PCR used the HTBI primer set. From the multiplex PCR reads, TCRdb called clonotypes with MiXCR, one entry per CDR3 protein. Of some 440,000 distinct CDR3 sequences in the sample, around a sixth were seen once. The sample taken for sequencing was blood. The receptors derive from a young woman with Graves' hyperthyroidism.

This clonotype was counted many times. The chain carries TRBV7-2 and TRBJ2-3; 10 nucleotides line up with TRBD2. The germline V gene encodes CDR1 SGHTA and CDR2 FQGNSA. There are 15 residues in the CDR3. J gave up 4 bases and V 5 bases, and 6 bases lay outside the gene matches. The CDR3 sequence is CASSPSGSVADTQYF. The CDR3 DNA follows: TGTGCCAGCAGCCCTAGCGGGAGTGTCGCAGATACGCAGTATTTT.

The rearrangement joins TRBV19 to TRBJ2-5; D is tentatively TRBD1 or TRBD2 (5 bases each). Germline loops: CDR1 LNHDA, CDR2 SQIVND (reference sequence). V lost 4 bases, J lost 3 bases, and 12 bases lay in between. This CDR3 is 14 amino acids long. In DNA, the CDR3 is TGTGCCAGTAGTACCTTGGGGGAGAAAGAGACCCAGTACTTC. It translates to CASSTLGEKETQYF. Drawing the rest from reference TRBV19 and TRBJ2-5, the complete variable domain is DGGITQSPKYLFRKEGQNVTLSCEQNLNHDAMYWYRQDPGQGLRLIYYSQIVNDFQKGDIAEGYSVSREKKESFPLTVTSAQKNPTAFYLCASSTLGEKETQYFGPGTRLLVL.

In its sample, this clonotype was seen many times. The V call is TRBV29-1, the J call TRBJ2-1; 13 positions agree with TRBD2. The CDR3 consists of 15 residues. Losses at the gene ends were 5 bases for V and 9 bases for J; bases not matched to a gene: 10. Germline loops: CDR1 SQVTM, CDR2 ANQGSEA. Written as DNA, the CDR3 is TGCAGCGTTAACCCACTAGCGGGAGGGCTTGTTGAGCAGTTCTTC. It translates to CSVNPLAGGLVEQFF.

The sample holds many counts of this clonotype. The V and J genes are TRBV7-6 and TRBJ1-5, with 7 nucleotides matching TRBD1. Germline-derived CDR1 and CDR2 are SGHVS and FNYEAQ. This CDR3 region has 16 residues. V was pared by 2 bases and J by 4 bases, with 8 bases of the junction left unmatched. CDR3 region: CASSLTDRVSNQPQHF. In DNA form, the CDR3 reads TGTGCCAGCAGCTTAACAGACAGGGTGTCGAATCAGCCCCAGCATTTT. Combining the CDR3 with reference TRBV7-6 and TRBJ1-5 gives the whole variable domain GAGVSQSPRYKVTKRGQDVALRCDPISGHVSLYWYRQALGQGPEFLTYFNYEAQQDKSGLPNDRFSAERPEGSISTLTIQRTEQRDSAMYRCASSLTDRVSNQPQHFGDGTRLSIL.

This clonotype was found many times. The gene calls are TRBV5-1 and TRBJ2-3; the D is unclear. This CDR3 is 12 amino acids long. Germline lookup yields CDR1 SGHRS and CDR2 YFSETQ. V was trimmed by 1 base and J by 5 bases, leaving 5 bases between them. CDR3 loop: CASSLTKDTQYF. DNA of the CDR3: TGCGCCAGCAGCTTGACGAAAGATACGCAGTATTTT.

The chain is built from TRBV14 and TRBJ1-4, with TRBD1 matching over 9 bases. The germline CDR1 and CDR2 sequences are SGHDN and FVKESK. V lost 5 bases to trimming and J lost 0 bases; unmatched junction nucleotides: 7. CDR3 length equals 17 residues. In nucleotides, the CDR3 is TGTGCCAGCAGCACACGGAGACAGGGGGCAACTAATGAAAAACTGTTTTTT. Its translation: CASSTRRQGATNEKLFF.

The rearrangement uses TRBV7-2 and TRBJ2-7, with 9 nucleotides matching TRBD2. The CDR3 spans 15 residues. Germline assignment: CDR1 SGHTA and CDR2 FQGNSA. Trimming cost V 4 bases and J 0 bases; bases outside gene matches: 4. CDR3 nucleotide sequence: TGTGCCAGCAGCTGGACAGCGGGAGGCTCCTACGAGCAGTACTTC. Protein: CASSWTAGGSYEQYF.

Ten or more counts support this clonotype. This chain connects TRBV6-1 to TRBJ1-2; tentative D call: TRBD1 (5 bases). Germline lookup yields CDR1 MNHNS and CDR2 SASEGT. The CDR3 is made up of 13 amino acids. V was shortened by 6 bases and J by 1 base, with 9 bases between the two germline ends. For the CDR3, the DNA is TGTGCCAGCAGGCCGGGGCTTAACTATGGCTACACCTTC. Protein product: CASRPGLNYGYTF.

This clonotype was picked up many times. The rearrangement joins TRBV4-2 to TRBJ1-4; D is possibly TRBD1 (6 bases). The CDR3 runs 18 residues. Trimming shortened V by 2 bases and J by 2 bases, and 18 bases separated the two germline ends. Germline loops: CDR1 LGHNA, CDR2 YNFKEQ. The CDR3 bases are TGTGCCAGCAGCCAATCAAGGGCAGGGGTCGGCACTAATGAAAAACTGTTTTTT. Amino acid sequence: CASSQSRAGVGTNEKLFF.

The chain is built from TRBV7-2 and TRBJ1-1; D may be TRBD1 (6 bases). Between the trimmed V and J ends, which lost 3 bases and 4 bases, there was a span of 12 bases. CDR1 is SGHTA, CDR2 FQGNSA, per germline. The CDR3 has 14 amino acids. The CDR3 DNA follows: TGTGCCAGCAGCTTCGGGGGAGGGGGCACTGAAGCTTTCTTT. Translation gives CASSFGGGGTEAFF.

This clonotype was counted ten times or more. This sequence joins TRBV6-6 and TRBJ1-5; a possible D gene is TRBD1 (5 bases). Trimming removed 2 bases at V and 0 bases at J, with 8 bases between. The V gene's germline CDR1 is MNHNY and CDR2 SVGAGI (reference sequence). This CDR3 has 15 amino acids. The CDR3 DNA is TGTGCCAGCAGTTACGGGGGGTCTAGCAATCAGCCCCAGCATTTT. As protein: CASSYGGSSNQPQHF.

V and J are TRBV6-1 and TRBJ2-7; TRBD2 matches 11 bases. J was trimmed by 2 bases and V by 6 bases; bases with no gene match: 6. CDR3 length: 15 residues. Per germline, CDR1 MNHNS and CDR2 SASEGT. CDR3 nucleotide sequence: TGTGCCAGCAGCCACGGACTAGCGGGTGCCTACGAGCAGTACTTC. Protein product: CASSHGLAGAYEQYF.

As to this clonotype: A much larger clonotype is one base distant, so this may be a read error. CDR3 bases: TGTGCCAGCAGCAACGGACAGGCCTACGAGCAGTACTTC. Its translation: CASSNGQAYEQYF. The rearrangement joins TRBV7-9 to TRBJ2-7, with 7 bases aligning to TRBD1. The length of the CDR3 is 13 residues. Germline V gives CDR1 SEHNR, CDR2 FQNEAQ (reference sequence). V lost 5 bases to trimming and J lost 2 bases; unmatched junction nucleotides: 3.

Only a few counts were recorded for this clonotype. Here the CDR3 DNA reads TGTGCCAGCAGTCGGCCGGGGTCAGAGACCCAGTACTTC. It specifies CASSRPGSETQYF. The chain combines TRBV25-1 with TRBJ2-5; weak D call: TRBD2 (5 bases). Germline V gene data show CDR1 as MGHDK and CDR2 as SYGVNS. The CDR3 has 13 amino acids. V was pared by 5 bases and J by 4 bases, with 11 bases between.

This clonotype occurred many times. The chain employs TRBV3-1 and TRBJ2-7; D uncertain. Germline V gene data show CDR1 as LGHDT and CDR2 as YNNKEL (reference sequence). Deletions cut 4 bases from V and 5 bases from J, with 12 bases between. The CDR3 consists of 13 residues. The CDR3 protein is CASSPSYSHEQYF. The CDR3, as DNA: TGTGCCAGCAGCCCGTCCTACAGTCACGAGCAGTACTTC.

This clonotype has ten or more counts. The V gene is TRBV7-3, the J gene TRBJ1-1; 8 bases agree with TRBD1. This CDR3 comprises 13 residues. In germline, CDR1 is SGHTA, CDR2 FQGTGA. After removal of 5 bases from V and 6 bases from J, the junction contained 5 bases not matched to a gene. CDR3 in amino acids: CASSPQGGAEAFF. CDR3 bases: TGTGCCAGCAGCCCACAGGGGGGAGCTGAAGCTTTCTTT.